The clone carrying this TCR beta chain was seen once. Its antigen is undetermined. This entry belongs to a study of cytomegalovirus exposure and HLA in healthy donors. For the study at large: T cells numbering around 190 million yielded more than 95 million unique TCR beta sequences in an earlier analysis.

The primer mix had 60 Vbeta and 13 Jbeta primers. Method: immunoSEQ multiplex PCR; TCRdb's copy keeps in-frame clones and lacks some. The repertoire holds some 250,000 clones, 82% seen once, with 5% to 6% in the top ten. The donors, nominally healthy at sampling, likely had unrecorded immune exposures. Regarding the study as a whole: An analysis done earlier found most TCR beta V segments productive about 90% or about 30% of the time. The likely origin of a cluster of highly shared sequence variants was a sequencing artifact.

This receptor was taken from a woman in her thirties or forties in good health and CMV-seropositive. Material: PBMCs.

In DNA form, the CDR3 reads TGTGCCAGCAGCTTAGTGGTAGGGGGAAGCACTGAAGCTTTCTTT. Protein product: CASSLVVGGSTEAFF. This sequence joins TRBV7-2 and TRBJ1-1; maybe TRBD1 (6 bases). With 1 base removed from V and 4 bases from J, the gap between germline ends came to 13 bases. Per the germline V gene, CDR1 is SGHTA and CDR2 is FQGNSA. The CDR3 totals 15 residues.